The TCR beta chain described here comes from a study of T cell changes during pregnancy in multiple sclerosis. Libraries were prepared by immunoSEQ multiplex PCR; TCRdb keeps only in-frame clonotypes and omits some of them. The table shows around 80,000 clones, with 90% to 95% occurring only once. This CDR3 region has 17 residues. V lost 1 base and J lost 1; bases outside the gene matches: 6. The germline gives CDR1 MNHNS, CDR2 SASEGT. The TCR sequence derives from a female donor with multiple sclerosis, enrolled in a pregnancy study. The chain recombines TRBV6-1 with TRBJ2-3; TRBD1 matches 9 bases. Sequencing used peripheral blood, obtained in the second trimester of pregnancy. In nucleotides, the CDR3 is TGTGCCAGCAGTGAAGGCTTTTGGGACAGGGGCACAGATACGCAGTATTTT. Translating it yields CASSEGFWDRGTDTQYF.